The clone carrying this T cell receptor (beta chain) was counted a single time. Antigen unknown. Germline CDR1 and CDR2: SGHRS and YFSETQ. The V gene end was trimmed by 0 bases and the J gene end by 5 bases; junction bases not matched to a gene: 1. This CDR3 region has 14 residues. The sample is drawn from a study of T cell responses to AZD1222 COVID-19 vaccine. Overall study results and limits: Regions 160-218 and 743-854 dominated among vaccine-associated CD4 TCRs spanning spike.

The method was immunoSEQ multiplex PCR; TCRdb's version includes in-frame clones alone and lacks a portion of them. The data contain 60,000 to 75,000 clones, 70% to 85% of them singletons. The sequence came from an adult in good health. The chain combines TRBV5-1 with TRBJ2-1; TRBD1 matches at 8 bases. The sequenced sample was peripheral blood, obtained on day 0 of AZD1222 vaccination. This chain's CDR3 is CASSLGTGNNEQFF. CDR3 DNA: TGCGCCAGCAGCTTGGGGACAGGGAACAATGAGCAGTTCTTC.